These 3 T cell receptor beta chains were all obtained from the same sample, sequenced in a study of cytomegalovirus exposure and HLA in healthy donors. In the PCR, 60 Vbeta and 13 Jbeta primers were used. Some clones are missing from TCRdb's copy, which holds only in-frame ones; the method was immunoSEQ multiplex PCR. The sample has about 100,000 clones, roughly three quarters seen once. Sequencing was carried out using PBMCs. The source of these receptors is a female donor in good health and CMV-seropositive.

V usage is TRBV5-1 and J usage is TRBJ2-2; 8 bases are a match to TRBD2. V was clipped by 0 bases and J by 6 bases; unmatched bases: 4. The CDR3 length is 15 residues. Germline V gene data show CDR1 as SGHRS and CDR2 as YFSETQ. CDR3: CASSLAGGRAGELFF. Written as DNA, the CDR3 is TGCGCCAGCAGCTTGGCGGGAGGGCGGGCCGGGGAGCTGTTTTTT. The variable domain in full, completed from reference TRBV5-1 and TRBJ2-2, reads KAGVTQTPRYLIKTRGQQVTLSCSPISGHRSVSWYQQTPGQGLQFLFEYFSETQRNKGNFPGRFSGRQFSNSRSEMNVSTLELGDSALYLCASSLAGGRAGELFFGEGSRLTVL.

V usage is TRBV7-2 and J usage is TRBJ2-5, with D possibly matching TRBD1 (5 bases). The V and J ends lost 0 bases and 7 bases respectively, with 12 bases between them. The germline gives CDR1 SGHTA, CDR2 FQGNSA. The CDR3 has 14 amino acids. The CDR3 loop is CASSLAGVRGTQYF. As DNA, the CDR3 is TGTGCCAGCAGCTTAGCAGGGGTTAGAGGGACCCAGTACTTC. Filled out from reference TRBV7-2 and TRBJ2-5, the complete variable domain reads GAGVSQSPSNKVTEKGKDVELRCDPISGHTALYWYRQSLGQGLEFLIYFQGNSAPDKSGLPSDRFSAERTGGSVSTLTIQRTQQEDSAVYLCASSLAGVRGTQYFGPGTRLLVL.

DNA of the CDR3: TGCGCCAGCAGCCAAGATCCAGGGGTGATCTATGGCTACACCTTC. Translated, it gives CASSQDPGVIYGYTF. V and J are TRBV4-1 and TRBJ1-2; tentative D call: TRBD1 (6 bases). The CDR3 sequence is 15 residues long. Per the germline V gene, CDR1 is MGHRA and CDR2 is YSYEKL. V lost 0 bases and J 4 bases, leaving 12 bases between the germline ends.